This is a list of T cell receptor beta chains from one sample in a study of shared clonotypes between healthy human individuals. Sequencing used immunoSEQ multiplex PCR; TCRdb keeps in-frame clones, though not all of them. The sample records more than 550,000 clones, approximately 72% being singletons. Material for sequencing was memory CD4+ T cells sorted from blood. These receptors were taken from a woman in her thirties in good health. The CDR3 runs from the conserved cysteine through the conserved F or W. The D gene is left open where the match is weak. Only some rows state a clone size, as once, few, many or a class for expanded clones.

d_call clone_size j_call v_call cdr3_nt cdr3_aa
TRBD1 once TRBJ1-2 TRBV11-2 TGTGCCAGCAGCCCGCAGGGGGACTATGGCTACACCTTC CASSPQGDYGYTF
TRBD2 - TRBJ2-1 TRBV7-3 TGTGCCAGCAGCACGGGACTAGCGGGTGGAGTGCAGTTCTTC CASSTGLAGGVQFF
- once TRBJ2-5 TRBV19 TGTGCCAGTAGTATAGCGCCCCTGGCAGGGAGCGAGACCCAGTACTTC CASSIAPLAGSETQYF
TRBD1 - TRBJ1-5 TRBV2 TGTGCCAGCAGTGAAGCTAGACAGGGGGCGCGGAGTCAGCCCCAGCATTTT CASSEARQGARSQPQHF
- - TRBJ1-2 TRBV7-9 TGTGCCAGCAGCCGTGGGGCAAACTATGGCTACACCTTC CASSRGANYGYTF
- - TRBJ1-5 TRBV19 TGTGCCAGTCGGGCCTATGCTCAGCCCCAGCATTTT CASRAYAQPQHF
- - TRBJ2-3 TRBV5-1 TGCGCCAGCAGCTTGCCGGCAGACTTTTCCTTCGATACGCAGTATTTT CASSLPADFSFDTQYF
- - TRBJ2-7 TRBV21-1 TGTGCCAGCAGCTCACCGGGACTACCCTGGGACGAGCAGTACTTC CASSSPGLPWDEQYF
- few TRBJ1-5 TRBV25-1 TGTGCCAGCAGTGATCAGGGACCCCAGCATTTT CASSDQGPQHF
TRBD1 - TRBJ2-3 TRBV27 TGTGCCAGCAGTCTCAATAGGGGGCGGGCTAGGTATAGGGATACGCAGTATTTT CASSLNRGRARYRDTQYF
- - TRBJ2-7 TRBV4-2 TGTGCCAGCAGCCAAGATTGGGCCACCGAGCAGTACTTC CASSQDWATEQYF
- - TRBJ1-2 TRBV7-2 TGTGCCAGCAGCTCGGACATTGGGAGCTACACCTTC CASSSDIGSYTF
- - TRBJ2-7 TRBV13 TGTGCCAGCAGCCCACGACTACCCTACGAGCAGTACTTC CASSPRLPYEQYF
- - TRBJ2-2 TRBV7-9 TGTGCCAGCAGCCCCCAGGGACTTCTGAACACCGGGGAGCTGTTTTTT CASSPQGLLNTGELFF
- few TRBJ1-5 TRBV6-5 TGTGCCAGCACTCTAGGCCGGGGGCAGCCCCAGCATTTT CASTLGRGQPQHF
- - TRBJ2-1 TRBV6-6 TGTGCCAGCTCACGGGAGCCCTACAATGAGCAGTTCTTC CASSREPYNEQFF
- once TRBJ2-3 TRBV28 TGTGCCAGCAGAAGGGTCTTAGCGGGCACAGATACGCAGTATTTT CASRRVLAGTDTQYF
TRBD2 - TRBJ2-7 TRBV11-1 TGTGCCAGCAGACGAGCGGGAGGCTCTTCCTACGAGCAGTACTTC CASRRAGGSSYEQYF
- - TRBJ2-1 TRBV27 TGTGCCAGCAGTTTACGGCAGGGGTCAATTAGCCATGAGCAGTTCTTC CASSLRQGSISHEQFF
TRBD2 - TRBJ2-3 TRBV5-4 TGTGCCAGCAGCTTGCTTGCGGGAGGTACAGATACGCAGTATTTT CASSLLAGGTDTQYF
- - TRBJ2-5 TRBV5-5 TGTGCCAGCAGCTGGACGATGGGCAAGGAGACCCAGTACTTC CASSWTMGKETQYF
- - TRBJ1-5 TRBV18 TGTGCCAGCTCACCGGGAGTAGGGGGGAAAGATCAGCCCCAGCATTTT CASSPGVGGKDQPQHF
TRBD2 - TRBJ2-7 TRBV5-1 TGCGCCAGCAGCGGGGGACTAGCGGGAGTTGGGGAGCAGTACTTC CASSGGLAGVGEQYF
- few TRBJ2-5 TRBV19 TGTGCCAGTGGATCAATACAGGGTGGGGTGGAGACCCAGTACTTC CASGSIQGGVETQYF
TRBD2 - TRBJ2-7 TRBV4-1 TGCGCCAGCAGCCAAGCTCCCTCGGGGGGGGACTCCTACGAGCAGTACTTC CASSQAPSGGDSYEQYF
TRBD1 - TRBJ2-2 TRBV7-9 TGTGCCAGCAGCTCGGGACAGGGATATGCCGGGGAGCTGTTTTTT CASSSGQGYAGELFF
- - TRBJ2-7 TRBV6-5 TGTGCCAGCAGTATCGAGCGGGTCCTCTCCTACGAGCAGTACTTC CASSIERVLSYEQYF
TRBD1 - TRBJ2-7 TRBV6-5 TGTGCCAGCAGTTACCCGACAGGGGGCTACGAGCAGTACTTC CASSYPTGGYEQYF
TRBD1 few TRBJ1-2 TRBV9 TGTGCCAGCAGCGTTGGGACAGGGGTTTATCATGGCTACACCTTC CASSVGTGVYHGYTF
- - TRBJ2-3 TRBV7-2 TGTGCCAGCAGCTTAGTAGCTTTGGTCACAGATACGCAGTATTTT CASSLVALVTDTQYF
- - TRBJ2-7 TRBV28 TGTGCCAGCATACCTCCGGGACACCCCTCATACGAGCAGTACTTC CASIPPGHPSYEQYF
- - TRBJ1-2 TRBV19 TGTGCCAGTAGTATAGTTGGGGCTAGGGTCTATGGCTACACCTTC CASSIVGARVYGYTF
- - TRBJ2-1 TRBV28 TGTGCCAGCAGGTCATACAGGGCAGGCCCCTACAATGAGCAGTTCTTC CASRSYRAGPYNEQFF
- once TRBJ2-7 TRBV28 TGTGCCAGCAGCAGCGGTGGATCCTCCTCCTACGAGCAGTACTTC CASSSGGSSSYEQYF
TRBD1 - TRBJ1-5 TRBV7-3 TGTGCCAGCAGTCGGGACAGGCTCAATCAGCCCCAGCATTTT CASSRDRLNQPQHF
TRBD2 - TRBJ2-3 TRBV2 TGTGCCAGCAGTGAGAGTCTAGCGGGAGGCTTAGATACGCAGTATTTT CASSESLAGGLDTQYF
- - TRBJ2-3 TRBV5-1 TGCGCCAGCAGCTTCGACCGAGTGTACACGCAGTATTTT CASSFDRVYTQYF
- - TRBJ2-7 TRBV6-6 TGTGCCAGCAGCCAAGCACTAAGGGAGCAGTACTTC CASSQALREQYF
- - TRBJ2-1 TRBV15 TGTGCCACCAGCAGACTGGGGAATGAGCAGTTCTTC CATSRLGNEQFF
- - TRBJ1-4 TRBV28 TGTGCCAGCAGTTTACGGGGGTTTCCTAATGAAAAACTGTTTTTT CASSLRGFPNEKLFF
- - TRBJ1-5 TRBV2 TGTGCCAGCAGTGGGTCAGCAGGATACAATCAGCCCCAGCATTTT CASSGSAGYNQPQHF
TRBD1 - TRBJ1-2 TRBV28 TGTGCCAGCAGTACAGGGGGTCACTATGGCTACACCTTC CASSTGGHYGYTF
- - TRBJ2-7 TRBV28 TGTGCCAGCAGTTTAGGTTTCTCGCTTCCCGAGCAGTACTTC CASSLGFSLPEQYF
TRBD2 - TRBJ2-1 TRBV28 TGTGCCAGCAGTCCCCGCCTAGCGGGATTGAATGAGCAGTTCTTC CASSPRLAGLNEQFF
- few TRBJ2-5 TRBV28 TGTGCCAGCAGCACCGGGTCCCAAGAGACCCAGTACTTC CASSTGSQETQYF
- - TRBJ2-7 TRBV28 TGTGCCAGCAGGTATCCGGCCGGGGTGGGTTACGAGCAGTACTTC CASRYPAGVGYEQYF
TRBD2 - TRBJ2-3 TRBV11-2 TGTGCCAGCAGCGTGGCGGGAGGTAGTGCAGATACGCAGTATTTT CASSVAGGSADTQYF
TRBD1 - TRBJ2-6 TRBV7-9 TGTGCCAGCAGCCCACAGGGACAGGGAAACTCTGGGGCCAACGTCCTGACTTTC CASSPQGQGNSGANVLTF
TRBD2 - TRBJ2-7 TRBV15 TGTGCCACCAGCTTAAGCGGGAATACCTACGAGCAGTACTTC CATSLSGNTYEQYF
TRBD1 - TRBJ2-2 TRBV6-1 TGTGCCAGCTGGGCGACAGGGATCGGGGAGCTGTTTTTT CASWATGIGELFF
- - TRBJ2-7 TRBV5-1 TGCGCCAGCAGCTTGGGTTTGGGGGGCGAGCAGTACTTC CASSLGLGGEQYF
- - TRBJ2-7 TRBV2 TGTGCCAGCAGTGAAAACGAGACACCCCTGGACGAGCAGTACTTC CASSENETPLDEQYF
- - TRBJ2-4 TRBV5-1 TGCGCCAGCAGCTTGGCCCCGGTAGCCAAAAACATTCAGTACTTC CASSLAPVAKNIQYF
TRBD2 - TRBJ2-1 TRBV19 TGTGCCACCACGCGGCTAGCGGGAGGGCGGAGCTCCTACAATGAGCAGTTCTTC CATTRLAGGRSSYNEQFF
- - TRBJ1-2 TRBV6-1 TGTGCCAGCAGTGAACGGGCCGTCTATGGCTACACCTTC CASSERAVYGYTF
TRBD1 few TRBJ1-1 TRBV10-3 TGTGCCACCTCATGGGACAGAGGTGGGAACACTGAAGCTTTCTTT CATSWDRGGNTEAFF
- - TRBJ2-6 TRBV6-1 TGTGCCAGTTACAATGGGGCCAACGTCCTGACTTTC CASYNGANVLTF
TRBD2 - TRBJ2-2 TRBV7-2 TGTGCCAGCAGCCTCACTATAGCGGGAGGGATCCTGAACACCGGGGAGCTGTTTTTT CASSLTIAGGILNTGELFF